Each of the 15 T cell receptor beta chains below was sequenced from the same sample in a study of OX40 agonist ivuxolimab in advanced cancers. Profiled with immunoSEQ multiplex PCR; TCRdb holds only in-frame clones, not every one. The table records roughly 28,000 clones, less than 80% of them present only once. The material was CD4+ or CD8+ T cells sorted from blood, obtained in a trial of the OX40 agonist ivuxolimab. These receptors were collected from an adult with an advanced solid tumor such as melanoma, head and neck, liver or kidney cancer.

Within the sample, this clone is medium-sized. The gene calls are TRBV4-1 and TRBJ1-5; D is possibly TRBD1 (6 bases). Germline V CDR1 and CDR2: MGHRA, YSYEKL. This CDR3 has 17 residues. Trimming cost V 4 bases and J 5 bases, with 21 bases left between them. The CDR3 reads CASSRGGHYSTDQPQHF. The CDR3 nucleotides are TGCGCCAGCAGCCGGGGGGGGCACTATAGCACCGATCAGCCCCAGCATTTT.

The rearrangement joins TRBV4-1 to TRBJ1-1; TRBD1 matches at 7 bases. Germline CDR1 MGHRA, CDR2 YSYEKL. V was clipped by 1 base and J by 3 bases; unmatched bases: 5. The CDR3 covers 15 residues. DNA of the CDR3: TGCGCCAGCAGCCAAGCAGGGGGAGGGGACACTGAAGCTTTCTTT. It encodes CASSQAGGGDTEAFF.

J is TRBJ2-7 and V is TRBV5-4; 9 positions agree with TRBD1. CDR3 length: 17 amino acids. CDR1 is SGHNT and CDR2 is YYREEE in the germline V gene (reference sequence). V lost 4 bases to trimming and J lost 2 bases; unmatched junction nucleotides: 13. The CDR3 bases are TGTGCCAGCAGCGTAGATACCGGGACAGGGTTCCCCTACGAGCAGTACTTC. It encodes CASSVDTGTGFPYEQYF.

V is TRBV5-6 and J is TRBJ2-7; 11 nucleotides match TRBD2. In germline, CDR1 is SGHDT, CDR2 YYEEEE. The junction had 13 bases not matched to a gene; V was cut back by 6 bases and J by 5 bases. CDR3 length: 16 amino acids. CDR3 DNA: TGTGCCAGCACCCCTCTAGGGCTAGCGGGAGGAAACGAGCAGTACTTC. Amino acids: CASTPLGLAGGNEQYF.

This rearrangement joins TRBV4-2 to TRBJ2-3, with D uncertain. This CDR3 is built from 15 residues. Looked up from germline, CDR1 is LGHNA and CDR2 is YNFKEQ. V shed 0 bases and J shed 0 bases, with 7 bases lying between them. CDR3 in DNA: TGTGCCAGCAGCCAAGACGCCGCTAGCACAGATACGCAGTATTTT. It translates to CASSQDAASTDTQYF.

This chain connects TRBV6-5 to TRBJ2-7; D might be TRBD2 (7 bases). V lost 3 bases, J lost 5 bases, and 14 bases lay in between. Looked up from germline, CDR1 is MNHEY and CDR2 is SVGAGI. This CDR3 is 14 amino acids long. CDR3 bases: TGTGCCAGCAGTTATGGGGGGGCGCTGGACGAGCAGTACTTC. It yields the protein CASSYGGALDEQYF.

The V call is TRBV6-1, the J call TRBJ1-6, with a weak D call TRBD1 (5 bases). Looked up from germline, CDR1 is MNHNS and CDR2 is SASEGT. The CDR3 is 16 residues long. Trimming stripped 4 bases from V and 0 bases from J, with 10 bases between. The CDR3 bases are TGTGCCAGCAGTGCCGGACACAGCTCCTATAATTCACCCCTCCACTTT. It is translated as CASSAGHSSYNSPLHF.

This clone was seen a few times. This chain links TRBV27 with TRBJ2-2, with 12 positions matching TRBD2. The CDR3 contains 16 residues. Trimming took 0 bases from V and 6 from J; bases not matched to a gene: 2. Germline values: CDR1 MNHEY, CDR2 SMNVEV (reference sequence). This CDR3 reads CASSLSASGRAGELFF. The CDR3 DNA sequence: TGTGCCAGCAGTTTATCGGCTAGCGGGAGGGCCGGGGAGCTGTTTTTT.

In its sample, this clone is medium-sized. This chain links TRBV13 with TRBJ1-1, with D possibly TRBD1 on 5 matching bases. CDR1 and CDR2 (germline): PRHDT, FYEKMQ (reference sequence). This CDR3 comprises 12 residues. The germline V and J ends were trimmed by 3 bases and 8 bases, with 10 bases remaining between them. CDR3 residues: CASSFNRGEAFF. CDR3 nucleotide sequence: TGTGCCAGCAGCTTTAATCGGGGGGAAGCTTTCTTT.

The V call is TRBV6-5, the J call TRBJ2-3; D not resolved. V was clipped by 5 bases and J by 0 bases, with 12 bases between them. Germline V gene lookup returns CDR1 MNHEY and CDR2 SVGAGI. This CDR3 spans 15 amino acids. CDR3 DNA sequence: TGTGCCAGCAGTCCTATTGAAGTTAGCACAGATACGCAGTATTTT. It encodes CASSPIEVSTDTQYF.

This clone was found a few times. The chain carries TRBV5-1 and TRBJ1-5; possible D gene TRBD1, 6 bases. The length of the CDR3 is 13 residues. Germline CDR1 reads SGHRS; CDR2 reads YFSETQ. Between the trimmed V and J ends, which lost 3 bases and 6 bases, there was a span of 10 bases. CDR3 residues: CASSSRGGQPQHF. CDR3 DNA: TGCGCCAGCAGCTCCAGGGGAGGTCAGCCCCAGCATTTT.

The V gene is TRBV28, the J gene TRBJ2-1; D is tentatively TRBD1 or TRBD2 (5 bases each). V lost 3 bases to trimming and J lost 2 bases, with 20 bases between them. The CDR3 totals 18 residues. The germline CDR1 and CDR2 sequences are MDHEN and SYDVKM. DNA for the CDR3: TGTGCCAGCAGTTTTCTTTGGCACCTGAGGGGTACCTACAATGAGCAGTTCTTC. Translation gives CASSFLWHLRGTYNEQFF.

The rearrangement joins TRBV6-4 to TRBJ2-2, with a possible D match to TRBD2 (6 bases). V lost 3 bases to trimming and J lost 6 bases, with 11 bases between them. CDR3 length: 14 residues. Looked up from germline, CDR1 is MRHNA and CDR2 is SNTAGT. This chain's CDR3 is CASSEEGSAGELFF. The CDR3 coding sequence is TGTGCCAGCAGTGAGGAGGGGTCCGCCGGGGAGCTGTTTTTT.

CDR3 sequence: CARMPDSPYEQYF. DNA for the CDR3: TGTGCCAGAATGCCGGACAGTCCCTACGAGCAGTACTTC. The J gene is TRBJ2-5, the V gene TRBV5-3; possibly TRBD1 for D (6 bases). Judging by the DNA end, TRBJ2-7 fits better; the J call may be wrong. TRBV5-3 is an ORF; its function is uncertain. The CDR3 loop spans 13 amino acids.

This clone was recorded a few times. This sequence joins TRBV28 and TRBJ2-5; no definite D call. The germline V gene has CDR1 MDHEN and CDR2 SYDVKM. The CDR3 is 15 amino acids. Trimming left V 0 bases short and J 5 bases short, with 13 bases between. The CDR3 bases are TGTGCCAGCAGTTTATGGGGCGATGATGGGGAGACCCAGTACTTC. It specifies CASSLWGDDGETQYF.